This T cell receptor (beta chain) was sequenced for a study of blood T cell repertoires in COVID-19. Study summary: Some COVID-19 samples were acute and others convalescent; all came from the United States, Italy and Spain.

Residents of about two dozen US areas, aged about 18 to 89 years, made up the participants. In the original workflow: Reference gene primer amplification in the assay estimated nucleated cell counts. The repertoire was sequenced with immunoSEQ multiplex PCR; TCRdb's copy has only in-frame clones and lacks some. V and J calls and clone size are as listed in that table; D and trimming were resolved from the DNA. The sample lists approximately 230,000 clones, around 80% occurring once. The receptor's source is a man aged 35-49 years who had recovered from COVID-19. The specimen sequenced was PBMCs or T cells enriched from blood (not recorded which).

CDR3 protein: CASRPTSVGTDTQYF. CDR3 nucleotides: TGTGCCAGCAGACCGACTAGCGTCGGCACAGATACGCAGTATTTT. The chain employs TRBV6-4 and TRBJ2-3, with TRBD2 matching 8 bases. CDR3 size: 15 residues. Germline V gene sequence: CDR1 MRHNA, CDR2 SNTAGT. V was clipped by 6 bases and J by 1 base; unmatched bases: 6.